This passage covers 18 T cell receptor beta chains from one sample sequenced in a study of T cell responses to AZD1222 COVID-19 vaccine (TCRdb year 2021). The meaning of the sample's time point label: about 28 days (+/-7) after the second vaccine dose. The treatment or condition label corresponds to: meningococcal conjugate vaccine given as trial control. The library relied on the immunoSEQ multiplex PCR assay. This immuneACCESS table, as held by TCRdb, lists in-frame sequences with V and J called but not all clones. Of the missing ones, under half trace to an unresolved V gene in checked studies; the others have no known cause. The sample has 140,000 to 150,000 clones on record, roughly 90% of them singletons. Roughly 5.4% of the sample lies in the top ten. Specimen: peripheral blood, collected 28 days after the second dose of the MenACWY control vaccine. All receptors derive from an adult who received the MenACWY meningococcal vaccine as a control.

The genes are TRBV5-8 and TRBJ1-5; D call uncertain. The germline CDR1 and CDR2 sequences are SGHTS and YDEGEE. The V end lost 0 bases, the J end lost 1 base, and 11 bases lay between the germline ends. There are 16 residues in the CDR3. Written as DNA, the CDR3 is TGTGCCAGCAGCTTGGCAGGCTCTGGGAGCAATCAGCCCCAGCATTTT. Its protein product is CASSLAGSGSNQPQHF.

The rearrangement uses TRBV5-5 and TRBJ1-1, with D hard to call. Germline V lookup: CDR1 SGHKS, CDR2 YYEKEE (reference sequence). Trimming cost V 5 bases and J 7 bases, with 0 bases left between them. This CDR3 region has 8 residues. The CDR3 reads CASSEAFF. Written as DNA, the CDR3 is TGTGCCAGCAGTGAAGCTTTCTTT.

The V gene is TRBV7-2, the J gene TRBJ1-1; D is uncertain. Between the trimmed V and J ends, which lost 2 bases and 1 base, there was a span of 8 bases. The CDR3 spans 14 residues. Germline CDR1 SGHTA, CDR2 FQGNSA. The CDR3 sequence is CASSLRSGNTEAFF. The CDR3 DNA reads TGTGCCAGCAGCTTAAGGAGTGGGAACACTGAAGCTTTCTTT. Filled out from reference TRBV7-2 and TRBJ1-1, the complete variable domain reads GAGVSQSPSNKVTEKGKDVELRCDPISGHTALYWYRQSLGQGLEFLIYFQGNSAPDKSGLPSDRFSAERTGGSVSTLTIQRTQQEDSAVYLCASSLRSGNTEAFFGQGTRLTVV.

The gene calls are TRBV6-1 and TRBJ1-3, with D unclear. CDR1 and CDR2 from the germline V gene are MNHNS and SASEGT. Trimming removed 3 bases from V and 0 bases from J, with 3 bases in between. The CDR3 sequence is 13 residues long. The CDR3 sequence: CASSDNSGNTIYF. The CDR3, as DNA: TGTGCCAGCAGTGACAACTCTGGAAACACCATATATTTT.

J is TRBJ2-1 and V is TRBV5-1; 8 nucleotides agree with TRBD1. Unmatched junction bases numbered 9, after V lost 4 bases and J lost 0 bases. The CDR3 length is 17 residues. CDR1 is SGHRS and CDR2 is YFSETQ in the germline V gene. DNA of the CDR3: TGCGCCAGCAGCCCCAACGCCGGACAGGGCTCCTACAATGAGCAGTTCTTC. It is translated as CASSPNAGQGSYNEQFF.

V gene TRBV2 combines with J gene TRBJ2-1, with D unclear. The CDR3 sequence is 13 residues long. Per germline, CDR1 SNHLY and CDR2 FYNNEI. The V end was cut by 4 bases, the J end by 7 bases, with 11 bases between. The CDR3 DNA reads TGTGCCAGCAGTGGTGGAGTCGGTAATGAGCAGTTCTTC. This sequence encodes CASSGGVGNEQFF.

The gene calls are TRBV13 and TRBJ2-1; D may be TRBD1 (5 bases). The CDR3 contains 12 residues. The V end lost 4 bases, the J end lost 8 bases, and 9 bases lay between the germline ends. Germline CDR1 is PRHDT and CDR2 is FYEKMQ (reference sequence). This CDR3 is CASSSTVDEQFF. In nucleotides, the CDR3 is TGTGCCAGCAGCTCGACAGTAGATGAGCAGTTCTTC.

The chain joins TRBV18 to TRBJ1-1, with a tentative D call TRBD1 (5 bases). In germline, CDR1 is KGHSH, CDR2 LQKENI. This CDR3 region has 14 residues. V lost 4 bases to trimming and J lost 3 bases, with 12 bases between them. CDR3 sequence (DNA): TGTGCCAGCTCACGAGGCAGGGAGGACACTGAAGCTTTCTTT. It codes for CASSRGREDTEAFF.

V and J are TRBV18 and TRBJ1-5, with D perhaps TRBD1 (5 bases). The germline CDR1 and CDR2 sequences are KGHSH and LQKENI. Trimming removed 5 bases at V and 3 bases at J, with 14 bases between. The CDR3 contains 15 residues. The CDR3 spells CASSLWGRDNQPQHF. The CDR3 coding sequence is TGTGCCAGCTCATTATGGGGCAGGGACAATCAGCCCCAGCATTTT.

The rearrangement joins TRBV11-2 to TRBJ1-1, with D uncertain. Germline lookup yields CDR1 SGHAT and CDR2 FQNNGV. Trimming removed 2 bases from V and 2 bases from J, with 9 bases in between. The CDR3 spans 14 residues. The chain's CDR3 is CASSLHRGNTEAFF. The CDR3 coding sequence is TGTGCCAGCAGCTTACACCGGGGAAACACTGAAGCTTTCTTT.

The chain employs TRBV4-1 and TRBJ2-2; 8 nucleotides align to TRBD2. V gave up 0 bases and J gave up 5 bases; unmatched junction bases: 8. This CDR3 comprises 17 residues. Germline V gene data show CDR1 as MGHRA and CDR2 as YSYEKL. CDR3 sequence (DNA): TGCGCCAGCAGCCAAGATATCAGCGGGAGAAGTACCGGGGAGCTGTTTTTT. This encodes CASSQDISGRSTGELFF.

The rearrangement links TRBV4-1 to TRBJ2-1; 8 positions agree with TRBD2. Germline assignment: CDR1 MGHRA and CDR2 YSYEKL. The CDR3 totals 16 residues. With V trimmed by 0 bases and J by 7 bases, 8 bases remained unmatched. In DNA, the CDR3 is TGCGCCAGCAGCCAAGATAGCCTAGCGGGTTTTAATGAGCAGTTCTTC. This encodes CASSQDSLAGFNEQFF.

V and J are TRBV30 and TRBJ1-6, with D maybe TRBD1 (5 bases). The CDR3 loop spans 13 amino acids. Germline CDR1 is GTSNPN and CDR2 is SVGIG (reference sequence). Trimming removed 4 bases from V and 10 bases from J, with 14 bases in between. The CDR3 region has the DNA TGTGCCTGGAATCAAGGGGTAGGGTCACCCCTCCACTTT. Translation gives CAWNQGVGSPLHF. The whole variable domain, filled in from reference TRBV30 and TRBJ1-6, reads SQTIHQWPATLVQPVGSPLSLECTVEGTSNPNLYWYRQAAGRGLQLLFYSVGIGQISSEVPQNLSASRPQDRQFILSSKKLLLSDSGFYLCAWNQGVGSPLHFGNGTRLTVT.

In nucleotides, the CDR3 is TGTGCCAGCAGCTGGAGATTCTCTGGGGCCAACGTCCTGACTTTC. Residues: CASSWRFSGANVLTF. The gene calls are TRBV5-6 and TRBJ2-6, with D uncertain. This CDR3 is 15 amino acids long. Trimming cost V 3 bases and J 0 bases, with 7 bases left between them. The germline CDR1 and CDR2 sequences are SGHDT and YYEEEE.

This clone has more than one count but fewer than ten. V is TRBV16 and J is TRBJ2-3, with D maybe TRBD2 (7 bases). CDR1 is KGHSY and CDR2 is FQNENV in the germline V gene. Trimming left V 0 bases short and J 1 base short, with 11 bases between. The CDR3 sequence is 16 residues long. The CDR3 loop is CASSQSWRGRTDTQYF. CDR3 coding DNA: TGTGCCAGCAGCCAATCGTGGCGGGGGCGCACAGATACGCAGTATTTT.

This clone occurred once. CDR3 coding DNA: TGTGCCAGCTCACGCTACTCCGGGACAAGCTCTGGAAACACCATATATTTT. Residues: CASSRYSGTSSGNTIYF. The chain recombines TRBV18 with TRBJ1-3; D may be TRBD1 (6 bases). The CDR3 sequence is 17 residues long. The germline V and J ends were trimmed by 4 bases and 0 bases, with 16 bases remaining between them. From germline, CDR1 is KGHSH and CDR2 LQKENI.

This chain links TRBV11-2 with TRBJ1-2; maybe TRBD1 (5 bases). CDR1 is SGHAT, CDR2 FQNNGV, per germline. The germline V and J ends were trimmed by 5 bases and 4 bases, with 14 bases remaining between them. The CDR3 runs to 14 residues. The CDR3 DNA follows: TGTGCCAGCAGCCCAGGAGAGGGGAGCTATGGCTACACCTTC. It translates to CASSPGEGSYGYTF.

This clone was recorded only once. The chain links TRBV10-3 to TRBJ2-7; no clear D gene. Trimming took 2 bases from V and 4 from J, leaving 12 bases between them. Germline CDR1 is ENHRY and CDR2 is SYGVKD. This CDR3 contains 14 residues. The CDR3 coding sequence is TGTGCCATCAGTGAGGGGCAGGACGCGTACGAGCAGTACTTC. Protein product: CAISEGQDAYEQYF.